Below are 14 T cell receptor beta chains sequenced from a single sample in a study of human T cells and chemical hapten exposure. Time point described: patch test 1, 2 weeks after DPC sensitization. This sample's treatment: therapeutic diphenylcyclopropenone sensitization with weekly scalp DPC. TCRdb reanalysed the RACE reads using MiXCR and keeps one entry per CDR3 protein. This table holds under 450,000 distinct CDR3 sequences, about 4.4% found once. The source was whole blood, collected in connection with sensitization to the hapten diphenylcyclopropenone (DPC). The receptors shown here come from a woman aged 45-65 years with alopecia areata. Some clones in this sample may be carry-over from other donors' samples.

This clonotype has a count of ten or more. This chain uses TRBV5-6 with TRBJ2-1, with 7 bases that match TRBD1. The CDR3 has 15 amino acids. CDR1 SGHDT and CDR2 YYEEEE come from the germline V gene. V was pared by 0 bases and J by 8 bases, with 8 bases of the junction left unmatched. The DNA of the CDR3 is TGTGCCAGCAGCTTGGGAGGGGGCATGTGGCATGAGCAGTTCTTC. Translating it yields CASSLGGGMWHEQFF.

This clonotype has a count of ten or more. This chain links TRBV2 with TRBJ2-7, with 7 bases lining up with TRBD2. The CDR3 contains 13 residues. Germline V lookup: CDR1 SNHLY, CDR2 FYNNEI. V gave up 0 bases and J gave up 9 bases; unmatched junction bases: 5. CDR3 nucleotide sequence: TGTGCCAGCAGTGAAGCGCGGGGGAGAGGGCAGTACTTC. Translated: CASSEARGRGQYF.

This clonotype was detected many times. The V call is TRBV11-2, the J call TRBJ2-5; a possible D gene is TRBD2 (6 bases). The V end was cut by 0 bases, the J end by 5 bases, with 16 bases between. The CDR3 has 16 residues. CDR1 is SGHAT and CDR2 is FQNNGV in the germline V gene. The CDR3: CASSLERAGRLETQYF. In DNA, the CDR3 is TGTGCCAGCAGCTTAGAACGTGCGGGACGGTTGGAGACCCAGTACTTC.

The chain uses TRBV5-1 and TRBJ1-5, with D tentatively TRBD1 (5 bases). Germline V gene lookup returns CDR1 SGHRS and CDR2 YFSETQ. The CDR3 has 14 amino acids. The V gene lost 3 bases and the J gene lost 3 bases, with 10 bases spanning the gap. In DNA form, the CDR3 reads TGCGCCAGCAGCTCTGGGGGAGTCAATCAGCCCCAGCATTTT. Translating gives CASSSGGVNQPQHF.

V gene TRBV4-3 combines with J gene TRBJ1-1; 10 bases fit TRBD1. The germline CDR1 and CDR2 sequences are LGHNA and YSLEER. J was trimmed by 5 bases and V by 4 bases; bases with no gene match: 4. This CDR3 comprises 14 residues. The CDR3 sequence: CASSRDRGLTEAFF. The CDR3, as DNA: TGCGCCAGCAGCCGGGACAGGGGTTTAACTGAAGCTTTCTTT.

The rearrangement uses TRBV6-5 and TRBJ2-2, with a tentative D call TRBD2 (6 bases). Trimming removed 6 bases at V and 3 bases at J, with 11 bases between. The CDR3 has 14 residues. The germline V gene has CDR1 MNHEY and CDR2 SVGAGI. The CDR3 sequence: CASSGGADTGELFF. The CDR3 region has the DNA TGTGCCAGCAGCGGAGGGGCGGACACCGGGGAGCTGTTTTTT.

V is TRBV15 and J is TRBJ1-5; 7 nucleotides line up with TRBD1. The V gene's germline CDR1 is LNHNV and CDR2 YYDKDF (reference sequence). CDR3 length: 13 amino acids. V was clipped by 5 bases and J by 4 bases; unmatched bases: 2. The CDR3: CATSEQGNQPQHF. The CDR3 DNA follows: TGTGCCACCAGCGAACAGGGGAATCAGCCCCAGCATTTT.

This clonotype was seen a handful of times. The rearrangement joins TRBV20-1 to TRBJ2-1; the D gene is possibly TRBD1 (6 bases). From germline, CDR1 is DFQATT and CDR2 SNEGSKA (reference sequence). The CDR3 runs 14 residues. Trimming pared 5 bases from V and 0 bases from J, leaving 11 bases between. CDR3 nucleotide sequence: TGCAGTGCTTCCCGAGGGGGCTCCTACAATGAGCAGTTCTTC. Its translation: CSASRGGSYNEQFF.

J is TRBJ2-1 and V is TRBV12-3 or TRBV12-4; 9 positions match TRBD2. V shed 1 base and J 4 bases; nucleotides not matched to a gene: 8. The CDR3 contains 17 residues. CDR3 region: CASSLVQIAGAYNEQFF. For the CDR3, the DNA is TGTGCCAGCAGTTTAGTGCAGATAGCGGGAGCATACAATGAGCAGTTCTTC.

This clonotype was detected only a few times. The chain carries TRBV10-3 and TRBJ1-1; D is perhaps TRBD1 (6 bases). This CDR3 is 14 amino acids long. V gave up 5 bases and J gave up 4 bases, with 14 bases separating them. In germline, CDR1 is ENHRY, CDR2 SYGVKD. CDR3 DNA: TGTGCCATCAGTTTGGGGGGGGCCAGCACTGAAGCTTTCTTT. Translated, it gives CAISLGGASTEAFF.

This clonotype was seen a few times. The chain is built from TRBV9 and TRBJ1-3; D is unresolved. Per the germline V gene, CDR1 is SGDLS and CDR2 is YYNGEE. Trimming took 3 bases from V and 0 from J, leaving 4 bases between them. CDR3 length: 13 residues. The CDR3 reads CASSDFSGNTIYF. In DNA form, the CDR3 reads TGTGCCAGCAGCGACTTCTCTGGAAACACCATATATTTT. Supplemented by reference TRBV9 and TRBJ1-3, the full variable domain reads DSGVTQTPKHLITATGQRVTLRCSPRSGDLSVYWYQQSLDQGLQFLIQYYNGEERAKGNILERFSAQQFPDLHSELNLSSLELGDSALYFCASSDFSGNTIYFGEGSWLTVV.

The J gene is TRBJ1-6, the V gene TRBV12-5, with 10 bases fitting TRBD1. Trimming took 6 bases from V and 16 from J; bases not matched to a gene: 6. This CDR3 spans 12 amino acids. Germline lookup yields CDR1 LGHNT and CDR2 FRNRAP. DNA for the CDR3: TGTGCTAGTGGCTTCGGACAGGGGGAACTCCACTTT. Protein sequence: CASGFGQGELHF.

This clonotype occurred a few times. V usage is TRBV28 and J usage is TRBJ2-7; TRBD1 aligns across 12 bases. The germline CDR1 and CDR2 sequences are MDHEN and SYDVKM. Germline trimming cut 8 bases from V and 1 base from J; bases unmatched to any gene: 15. The CDR3 length is 18 residues. CDR3 in DNA: TGTGCCAGCCAATCGAAACCGGGACAGGGGGCTGAATCCTACGAGCAGTACTTC. It is translated as CASQSKPGQGAESYEQYF.

This clonotype was counted at least ten times. The genes are TRBV9 and TRBJ2-5; weak D call: TRBD2 (6 bases). This CDR3 contains 16 residues. The V end lost 3 bases, the J end lost 2 bases, and 17 bases lay between the germline ends. Per the germline V gene, CDR1 is SGDLS and CDR2 is YYNGEE. CDR3 in amino acids: CASSARSGPPQETQYF. The CDR3 DNA follows: TGTGCCAGCAGCGCTAGAAGCGGGCCACCTCAAGAGACCCAGTACTTC.